This T cell receptor (beta chain) was retrieved from a study of Graves' ophthalmopathy and Graves' hyperthyroidism. The study, taken as a whole, reports: A classifier, a 13-signature model, separated ophthalmopathy from stable hyperthyroidism with approximately 87% sensitivity and 81.08% specificity. Sensitivity reached around 67% and specificity under 85% when the model predicted ophthalmopathy progression.

The diagnosis combined clinical symptoms, thyroxine, TRAb, thyroid ultrasound and orbital computed tomography scans. Regarding this clonotype: Its target is unknown.

The authors amplified TCR beta CDR3 regions, and they did so from RNA transcripts for repertoire sequencing. HTBI primers were used in a first-round RT-PCR, which preceded a second-round multiplex PCR. TCRdb reprocessed the multiplex PCR reads with MiXCR, giving one entry per CDR3 protein. Among approximately 700,000 distinct CDR3 sequences, approximately 40% were seen once, and the ten largest hold about 40%. The TCR comes from an adult man with Graves' ophthalmopathy. Sequencing input: peripheral blood.

The CDR3 bases are TGTGCCGCCTCCTGGGCCTACGAGCAGTACTTC. Translating it yields CAASWAYEQYF. This rearrangement joins TRBV2 to TRBJ2-7, with D hard to call. Between the trimmed V and J ends, which lost 11 bases and 2 bases, there was a span of 10 bases. The CDR3 runs to 11 residues. Germline V gene sequence: CDR1 SNHLY, CDR2 FYNNEI.